This T cell receptor (beta chain) was obtained from a study of T cell responses to AZD1222 COVID-19 vaccine. Trimming left V 2 bases short and J 0 bases short, with 8 bases between. Germline V gives CDR1 MNHEY, CDR2 SVGAGI. The CDR3 covers 15 residues. This clone appeared a single time. Antigen specificity is unknown. General observations from the study: Spike as a whole was targeted by vaccine-associated CD4 TCRs, dominant at 160-218 and 743-854. Nearly half of unique spike-specific TCRs reportedly avoided B.1.351 and B.1.1.7 mutated regions.

Clones were read by immunoSEQ multiplex PCR, and TCRdb kept only the in-frame ones, dropping some. Of 100,000 to 150,000 clones listed, around 83% are singletons. V usage is TRBV6-5 and J usage is TRBJ1-5; D call uncertain. Here the sequenced sample was peripheral blood, taken 28 days after the second AZD1222 dose. The clonotype was recovered from an adult who received the AZD1222 COVID-19 vaccine. DNA for the CDR3: TGTGCCAGCAGTTACGGGAAGAATAGCAATCAGCCCCAGCATTTT. Translating it yields CASSYGKNSNQPQHF.